The sequence of this TCR beta chain was determined in a study of cytomegalovirus exposure and HLA in healthy donors. Primers included in the PCR were 60 Vbeta and 13 Jbeta primers. TCRdb keeps only in-frame clones here, not all; method: immunoSEQ multiplex PCR. The sample holds more than 85,000 clones; around 83% are singletons and the top ten take around 1.2%. CDR1 is LGHNT and CDR2 is FRNRAP in the germline V gene. V lost 3 bases and J lost 4; bases outside the gene matches: 8. This CDR3 comprises 16 residues. The chain combines TRBV12-5 with TRBJ2-1, with 8 positions matching TRBD2. The sequenced sample consisted of PBMCs. The source is a woman aged 18-30 years in good health and CMV-seronegative. Here the CDR3 DNA reads TGTGCTAGTGGTTTAGGCGTAGGCGGGGGGTACAATGAGCAGTTCTTC. It specifies CASGLGVGGGYNEQFF.